Listed here is a single TCR beta chain. CDR1 is KGHSH and CDR2 is LQKENI in the germline V gene. V lost 2 bases to trimming and J lost 7 bases, with 18 bases between them. The CDR3 runs 16 residues. This sample is drawn from a study of blood T cell repertoires in COVID-19. How the authors handled the data: Amplification with reference gene primers provided the estimates of nucleated cell counts. Clones were sequenced by immunoSEQ multiplex PCR, and TCRdb holds only the in-frame ones, with some missing. That table is the source of V, J and clone size, and D and trimming were worked out from the DNA. Of 150,000 or so clones listed, 88% are singletons.

This sequence was found in a man aged 55-75 years with acute or convalescent COVID-19. Sequencing was carried out using peripheral blood. V and J are TRBV18 and TRBJ2-1, with TRBD2 as a possible D gene (7 bases). The CDR3 loop is CASSPVVRGASNEQFF. CDR3 nucleotides: TGTGCCAGCTCACCAGTCGTCCGGGGGGCGAGTAATGAGCAGTTCTTC. The full variable domain, rest sourced from reference TRBV18 and TRBJ2-1, is NAGVMQNPRHLVRRRGQEARLRCSPMKGHSHVYWYRQLPEEGLKFMVYLQKENIIDESGMPKERFSAEFPKEGPSILRIQQVVRGDSAAYFCASSPVVRGASNEQFFGPGTRLTVL.